These 13 T cell receptor beta chains originate from one sample sequenced in a study of blood T cell repertoires in COVID-19. Profiled with immunoSEQ multiplex PCR; TCRdb holds only in-frame clones, not every one. The sample carries under 25,000 clones, over 75% recorded once. Material for sequencing was peripheral blood. The receptors originated from a human donor in a cohort sampled during active COVID-19. The donor label of this sample is uncertain.

The rearrangement joins TRBV5-5 to TRBJ2-2, with 7 bases that match TRBD2. The V segment lost 4 bases and the J segment 0 bases; nucleotides outside the gene matches: 6. This CDR3 has 16 residues. Germline-derived CDR1 and CDR2 are SGHKS and YYEKEE (reference sequence). CDR3 in amino acids: CASSPIAGTNTGELFF. CDR3 coding DNA: TGTGCCAGCAGCCCGATAGCGGGTACGAACACCGGGGAGCTGTTTTTT.

The rearrangement joins TRBV9 to TRBJ2-1; D not resolved. Per germline, CDR1 SGDLS and CDR2 YYNGEE. The CDR3 contains 15 residues. The V end lost 0 bases, the J end lost 6 bases, and 13 bases lay between the germline ends. The CDR3 is CASSVGLSRVNEQFF. The CDR3 region has the DNA TGTGCCAGCAGCGTAGGTTTGTCCCGTGTCAATGAGCAGTTCTTC.

The table lists this clone with a few counts. The chain carries TRBV24-1 and TRBJ2-1; 10 nucleotides match TRBD2. J gave up 8 bases and V 2 bases, and 8 bases lay outside the gene matches. The CDR3 is 16 residues long. Germline V lookup: CDR1 KGHDR, CDR2 SFDVKD. The CDR3 region has the DNA TGTGCCACCAGTGATTCAAGGCTAGCGGGAGTGGATGAGCAGTTCTTC. Translation: CATSDSRLAGVDEQFF.

The chain recombines TRBV15 with TRBJ2-7, with 10 bases that match TRBD2. Trimming at V came to 0 bases and at J to 6 bases, leaving 2 bases not matched to a gene. CDR1 and CDR2 from the germline V gene are LNHNV and YYDKDF (reference sequence). CDR3 length equals 14 residues. The CDR3 DNA sequence: TGTGCCACCAGCAGAGAGACTAGCGGGCTCGAGCAGTACTTC. It encodes CATSRETSGLEQYF.

The sample holds one count of this clone. The V call is TRBV19, the J call TRBJ2-1, with 14 bases lining up with TRBD2. Germline V gives CDR1 LNHDA, CDR2 SQIVND (reference sequence). CDR3 size: 19 residues. Unmatched junction bases numbered 12, after V lost 6 bases and J lost 2 bases. The CDR3 loop reads CASSRVGTSGSNPYNEQFF. The CDR3 nucleotides read TGTGCCAGTAGCAGGGTTGGGACTAGCGGGAGTAACCCCTACAATGAGCAGTTCTTC.

The chain is built from TRBV10-2 and TRBJ2-7, with TRBD1 matching 9 bases. J was trimmed by 6 bases and V by 0 bases; bases with no gene match: 6. CDR1 is WSHSY and CDR2 is SAAADI in the germline V gene. The CDR3 totals 15 residues. Here the CDR3 reads CASSESRQGEREQYF. The CDR3 nucleotides are TGCGCCAGCAGTGAGTCGAGACAGGGGGAACGCGAGCAGTACTTC.

Here the CDR3 DNA reads TGTGCCAGCAGTTCGGACAGGGGGCGAAAAGGCAATCAGCCCCAGCATTTT. Translating gives CASSSDRGRKGNQPQHF. The V gene is TRBV28, the J gene TRBJ1-5; 11 bases fit TRBD1. The CDR3 loop spans 17 amino acids. The germline V gene encodes CDR1 MDHEN and CDR2 SYDVKM. With 4 bases clipped from V and 2 bases from J, the junction kept 7 bases outside the gene matches.

The chain uses TRBV3-1 (or the pseudogene TRBV3-2) and TRBJ2-2, with TRBD1 matching over 7 bases. The J segment lost 6 bases and the V segment lost 4 bases, leaving 5 bases of the junction unmatched. The CDR3 is 14 amino acids. Per the germline V gene, CDR1 is LGHDT and CDR2 is YNNKEL (reference sequence). The CDR3, as DNA: TGTGCCAGCAGCCCTCCCGACAGGGCCGGGGAGCTGTTTTTT. It specifies CASSPPDRAGELFF.

This clone has only one observation. This rearrangement joins TRBV5-1 to TRBJ1-1, with 9 bases fitting TRBD1. Germline CDR1 and CDR2: SGHRS and YFSETQ. Losses at the gene ends were 3 bases for V and 5 bases for J; bases not matched to a gene: 5. The CDR3 is 14 residues long. This CDR3 is CASSWGQGGTEAFF. In DNA, the CDR3 is TGCGCCAGCAGCTGGGGACAGGGAGGGACTGAAGCTTTCTTT.

The chain is built from TRBV7-2 and TRBJ2-4; 8 bases agree with TRBD1. The junction had 6 bases not matched to a gene; V was cut back by 6 bases and J by 5 bases. Germline assignment: CDR1 SGHTA and CDR2 FQGNSA. This CDR3 is 14 amino acids long. The CDR3 protein is CASRPSTGENIQYF. For the CDR3, the DNA is TGTGCCAGCAGACCCTCGACAGGGGAAAACATTCAGTACTTC.

J is TRBJ2-1 and V is TRBV6-5, with TRBD1 matching 7 bases. Per germline, CDR1 MNHEY and CDR2 SVGAGI. The CDR3 length is 14 residues. V was pared by 6 bases and J by 3 bases, with 5 bases of the junction left unmatched. CDR3 residues: CASRYNRGYNEQFF. The CDR3 DNA is TGTGCCAGCAGATACAACAGGGGCTACAATGAGCAGTTCTTC.

J is TRBJ1-6 and V is TRBV12-3 or TRBV12-4; D is undetermined. Trimming shortened V by 4 bases and J by 6 bases, and 4 bases separated the two germline ends. The CDR3 totals 12 residues. CDR3 protein: CASSYSNSPLHF. CDR3 DNA: TGTGCCAGCAGTTACTCTAATTCACCCCTCCACTTT.

V gene TRBV30 combines with J gene TRBJ2-3; D is unresolved. This CDR3 contains 12 residues. Germline V gene lookup returns CDR1 GTSNPN and CDR2 SVGIG (reference sequence). V was cut by 5 bases and J by 0 bases, with 6 bases left in between. The DNA for the CDR3 is TGTGCCTGGGGTAGAAGCACAGATACGCAGTATTTT. Its protein is CAWGRSTDTQYF.